The TCR beta chain under discussion was sequenced for a study of blood T cell repertoires in COVID-19. Here immunoSEQ multiplex PCR was the method, and the copy in TCRdb shows in-frame clones only, minus some. The sample contains more than 100,000 clones, 75% to 90% of which appear only once. The TCR was taken from a man over 45 with active COVID-19. The sample was peripheral blood.

The CDR3 loop reads CASSLGRGDGYTF. The DNA of the CDR3 is TGCGCCAGCAGCTTAGGGCGGGGAGATGGCTACACCTTC. The genes are TRBV5-1 and TRBJ1-2, with unresolved D. The CDR3 has 13 residues. The V gene's germline CDR1 is SGHRS and CDR2 YFSETQ. Trimming cost V 2 bases and J 6 bases, with 11 bases left between them.